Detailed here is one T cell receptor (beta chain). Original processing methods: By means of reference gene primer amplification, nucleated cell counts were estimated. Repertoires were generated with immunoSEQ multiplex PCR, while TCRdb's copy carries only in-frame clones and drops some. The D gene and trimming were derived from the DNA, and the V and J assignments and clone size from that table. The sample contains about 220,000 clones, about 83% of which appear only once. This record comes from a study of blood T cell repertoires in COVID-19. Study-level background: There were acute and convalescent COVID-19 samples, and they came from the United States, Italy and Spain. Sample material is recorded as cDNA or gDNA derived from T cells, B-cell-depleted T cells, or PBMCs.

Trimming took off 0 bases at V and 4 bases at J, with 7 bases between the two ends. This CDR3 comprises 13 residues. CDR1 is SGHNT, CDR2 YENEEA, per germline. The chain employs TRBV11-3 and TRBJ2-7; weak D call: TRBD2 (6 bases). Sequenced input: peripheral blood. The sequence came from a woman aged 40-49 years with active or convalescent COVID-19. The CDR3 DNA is TGTGCCAGCAGCTTAGATCGGGGGTACGAGCAGTACTTC. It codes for CASSLDRGYEQYF.